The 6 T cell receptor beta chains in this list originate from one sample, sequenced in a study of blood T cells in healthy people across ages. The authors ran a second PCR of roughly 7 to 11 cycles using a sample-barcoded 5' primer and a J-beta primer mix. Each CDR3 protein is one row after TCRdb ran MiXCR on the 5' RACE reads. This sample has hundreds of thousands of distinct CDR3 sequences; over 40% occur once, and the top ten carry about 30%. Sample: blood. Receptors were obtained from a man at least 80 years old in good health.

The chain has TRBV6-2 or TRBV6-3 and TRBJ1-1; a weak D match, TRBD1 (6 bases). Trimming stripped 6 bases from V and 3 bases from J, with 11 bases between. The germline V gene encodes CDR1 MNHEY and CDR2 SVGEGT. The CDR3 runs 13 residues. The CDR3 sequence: CASSFGQYTEAFF. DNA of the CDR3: TGTGCCAGCAGCTTCGGACAGTACACTGAAGCTTTCTTT.

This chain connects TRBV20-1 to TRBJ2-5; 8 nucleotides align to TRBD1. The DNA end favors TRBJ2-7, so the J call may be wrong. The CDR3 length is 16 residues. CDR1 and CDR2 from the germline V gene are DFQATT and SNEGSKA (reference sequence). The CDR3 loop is CSARPYSGGAFCEQYF. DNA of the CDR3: TGCAGTGCTAGACCCTACTCAGGGGGCGCCTTCTGCGAGCAGTACTTC.

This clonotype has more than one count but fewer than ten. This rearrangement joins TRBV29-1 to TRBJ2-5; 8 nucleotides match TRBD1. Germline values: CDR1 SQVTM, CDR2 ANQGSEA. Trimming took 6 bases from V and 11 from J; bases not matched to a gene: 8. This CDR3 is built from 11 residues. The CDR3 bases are TGCAGCGTAGGGGACAGGCCTGTGCAGTACTTC. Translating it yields CSVGDRPVQYF.

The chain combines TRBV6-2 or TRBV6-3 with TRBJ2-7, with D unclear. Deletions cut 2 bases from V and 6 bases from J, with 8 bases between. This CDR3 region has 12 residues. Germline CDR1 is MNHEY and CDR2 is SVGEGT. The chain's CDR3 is CASSYHHSEQYF. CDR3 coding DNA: TGTGCCAGCAGTTACCATCATTCCGAGCAGTACTTC.

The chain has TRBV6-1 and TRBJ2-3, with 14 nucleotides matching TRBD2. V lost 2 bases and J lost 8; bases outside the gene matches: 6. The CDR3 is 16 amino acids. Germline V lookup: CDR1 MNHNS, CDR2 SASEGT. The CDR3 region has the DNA TGTGCCAGCAGTGAACCCGGGACTAGCGGGAGTGGTACGCAGTATTTT. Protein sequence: CASSEPGTSGSGTQYF.

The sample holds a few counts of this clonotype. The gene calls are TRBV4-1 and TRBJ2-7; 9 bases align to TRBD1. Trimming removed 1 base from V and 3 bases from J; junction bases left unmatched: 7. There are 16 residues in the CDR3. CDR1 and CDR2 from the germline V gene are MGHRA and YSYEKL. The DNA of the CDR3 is TGCGCCAGCAGCCAAGCTCCCGGACAGGGGAACTACGAGCAGTACTTC. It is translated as CASSQAPGQGNYEQYF.